The 20 T cell receptor beta chains presented below share a single source sample, sequenced in a study of blood T cell repertoires in COVID-19. Assay used: immunoSEQ multiplex PCR; TCRdb lists only in-frame clones, some missing. The data show around 300,000 clones, around 90% seen once. The sequenced material came from PBMCs or T cells enriched from blood (not recorded which). These receptors came from a woman between 18 and 29 years old with acute COVID-19.

This chain connects TRBV5-1 to TRBJ2-1; tentatively, D is TRBD1 (6 bases). V was trimmed by 4 bases and J by 4 bases, leaving 24 bases between them. The CDR3 has 18 residues. Germline V gene sequence: CDR1 SGHRS, CDR2 YFSETQ. CDR3 sequence: CASSIQGKGIDGYNEQFF. CDR3 DNA: TGCGCCAGCAGCATACAGGGAAAGGGTATCGACGGTTACAATGAGCAGTTCTTC.

This clone was seen more than once but under ten times. The V and J genes are TRBV7-9 and TRBJ1-4; 9 bases map to TRBD1. V gave up 4 bases and J gave up 8 bases; unmatched junction bases: 5. CDR1 and CDR2 from the germline V gene are SEHNR and FQNEAQ (reference sequence). The CDR3 spans 14 residues. The CDR3 region is CASSSGQGGEKLFF. The DNA of the CDR3 is TGTGCCAGCAGCTCGGGACAGGGCGGCGAAAAACTGTTTTTT.

Only a few counts were recorded for this clone. The chain employs TRBV6-6 and TRBJ1-6, with unresolved D. V was trimmed by 5 bases and J by 5 bases, leaving 10 bases between them. CDR1 MNHNY and CDR2 SVGAGI come from the germline V gene (reference sequence). The CDR3 contains 14 residues. The chain's CDR3 is CASSAPGNNSPLHF. In nucleotides, the CDR3 is TGTGCCAGCAGTGCCCCCGGGAATAATTCACCCCTCCACTTT.

This chain connects TRBV7-2 to TRBJ2-7; D ambiguous. Trimming stripped 5 bases from V and 1 base from J, with 12 bases between. The CDR3 is 14 amino acids. Germline V gene data show CDR1 as SGHTA and CDR2 as FQGNSA. The CDR3 DNA is TGTGCCAGCAGCCTTGAACTCCAATCCTACGAGCAGTACTTC. It specifies CASSLELQSYEQYF.

This clone showed up just once. This chain uses TRBV5-6 with TRBJ2-1; the D gene is possibly TRBD2 (5 bases). CDR3 length: 16 amino acids. Germline CDR1 SGHDT, CDR2 YYEEEE. Trimming took off 1 base at V and 5 bases at J, with 16 bases between the two ends. CDR3 sequence reads: CASSLSAGLRDNEQFF. The CDR3 DNA reads as TGTGCCAGCAGCTTGTCCGCGGGTTTAAGAGACAATGAGCAGTTCTTC.

The V call is TRBV4-1, the J call TRBJ2-3; 15 nucleotides agree with TRBD2. Germline loops: CDR1 MGHRA, CDR2 YSYEKL. The CDR3 is 18 amino acids. V shed 4 bases, J shed 9 bases, and the junction held 14 bases outside the gene matches. For the CDR3, the DNA is TGCGCCAGCAGCCGCTTTGAGAGGACTAGCGGGAGGGCGGAAACGCAGTATTTT. This sequence encodes CASSRFERTSGRAETQYF.

The chain recombines TRBV30 with TRBJ2-7; TRBD1 matches at 9 bases. Losses at the gene ends were 2 bases for V and 3 bases for J; bases not matched to a gene: 5. The CDR3 covers 14 residues. CDR1 and CDR2 from the germline V gene are GTSNPN and SVGIG (reference sequence). Here the CDR3 DNA reads TGTGCCTGGAGTACGGGACAGGGCGTCTACGAGCAGTACTTC. It yields the protein CAWSTGQGVYEQYF.

The chain carries TRBV5-6 and TRBJ1-5; 8 positions agree with TRBD1. This CDR3 region has 14 residues. With 2 bases clipped from V and 4 bases from J, the junction kept 2 bases outside the gene matches. Germline assignment: CDR1 SGHDT and CDR2 YYEEEE. The CDR3 is CASSLQGVNQPQHF. The CDR3 DNA reads as TGTGCCAGCAGCTTACAGGGGGTAAATCAGCCCCAGCATTTT.

A remark on this clone: Mismatch with germline at one junction end may stem from a read error. This chain uses TRBV12-3 or TRBV12-4 with TRBJ2-1; 12 nucleotides align to TRBD2. This CDR3 has 12 amino acids. The CDR3 sequence: CASSIRLAGVLF. The CDR3 bases are TGTGCCAGCAGCATCCGACTAGCGGGAGTGCTCTTC.

The J gene is TRBJ2-7, the V gene TRBV2; 12 nucleotides match TRBD2. Trimming cost V 8 bases and J 2 bases; bases outside gene matches: 4. In germline, CDR1 is SNHLY, CDR2 FYNNEI. This CDR3 comprises 14 residues. This CDR3 is CASEGLAGTYEQYF. The CDR3 DNA reads as TGTGCCAGCGAAGGACTAGCGGGAACCTACGAGCAGTACTTC.

The chain employs TRBV7-2 and TRBJ2-7; 13 nucleotides agree with TRBD2. This CDR3 spans 15 amino acids. Germline CDR1 SGHTA, CDR2 FQGNSA. V trimming: 6 bases; J trimming: 2 bases; junction bases outside the gene matches: 4. CDR3: CASRLGTSGTYEQYF. For the CDR3, the DNA is TGTGCCAGCAGGCTAGGGACTAGCGGGACCTACGAGCAGTACTTC.

The chain is built from TRBV5-6 and TRBJ2-1, with 8 bases fitting TRBD2. Germline assignment: CDR1 SGHDT and CDR2 YYEEEE. The CDR3 spans 15 residues. The J segment lost 1 base and the V segment lost 5 bases, leaving 5 bases of the junction unmatched. The chain's CDR3 is CASRPSGSSYNEQFF. The CDR3, as DNA: TGTGCCAGCAGACCAAGCGGGAGTTCCTACAATGAGCAGTTCTTC.

The chain employs TRBV18 and TRBJ2-2; D is possibly TRBD1 (5 bases). Germline lookup yields CDR1 KGHSH and CDR2 LQKENI. V was pared by 6 bases and J by 7 bases, with 12 bases between. The CDR3 contains 13 residues. In DNA form, the CDR3 reads TGTGCCAGCTCTTGGGGCCCCCTCGGGGAGCTGTTTTTT. Translating it yields CASSWGPLGELFF.

This chain uses TRBV19 with TRBJ1-5; 12 bases agree with TRBD1. Losses at the gene ends were 4 bases for V and 1 base for J; bases not matched to a gene: 5. CDR3 length: 17 residues. CDR1 is LNHDA and CDR2 is SQIVND in the germline V gene (reference sequence). CDR3 sequence: CASSRSGQGASNQPQHF. The DNA of the CDR3 is TGTGCCAGTAGTAGGTCGGGACAGGGGGCAAGCAATCAGCCCCAGCATTTT.

The rearrangement joins TRBV18 to TRBJ2-5; 11 nucleotides line up with TRBD2. The CDR3 runs 17 residues. The V segment lost 3 bases and the J segment 1 base; nucleotides outside the gene matches: 7. Per the germline V gene, CDR1 is KGHSH and CDR2 is LQKENI. The CDR3: CASSPYGTSGVQETQYF. The CDR3 DNA reads TGTGCCAGCTCACCCTACGGGACTAGCGGCGTCCAAGAGACCCAGTACTTC. Supplemented by reference TRBV18 and TRBJ2-5, the full variable domain reads NAGVMQNPRHLVRRRGQEARLRCSPMKGHSHVYWYRQLPEEGLKFMVYLQKENIIDESGMPKERFSAEFPKEGPSILRIQQVVRGDSAAYFCASSPYGTSGVQETQYFGPGTRLLVL.

The chain couples TRBV5-5 to TRBJ1-2; TRBD1 aligns across 7 bases. The V gene end was trimmed by 4 bases and the J gene end by 7 bases; junction bases not matched to a gene: 10. CDR1 is SGHKS, CDR2 YYEKEE, per germline (reference sequence). The CDR3 covers 14 residues. CDR3 coding DNA: TGTGCCAGCAGCCGACCGGACAGGATCCCTGGCTACACCTTC. Its translation: CASSRPDRIPGYTF. Full variable domain (remainder filled in from reference TRBV5-5 and TRBJ1-2): DAGVTQSPTHLIKTRGQQVTLRCSPISGHKSVSWYQQVLGQGPQFIFQYYEKEERGRGNFPDRFSARQFPNYSSELNVNALLLGDSALYLCASSRPDRIPGYTFGSGTRLTVV.

The chain combines TRBV6-5 with TRBJ1-5; 8 nucleotides line up with TRBD1. V gave up 6 bases and J gave up 5 bases; unmatched junction bases: 9. This CDR3 region has 15 residues. CDR1 is MNHEY, CDR2 SVGAGI, per germline. CDR3 DNA: TGTGCCAGCAGCTCTAACAGGGGGGGCTATCAGCCCCAGCATTTT. This codes for CASSSNRGGYQPQHF.

The chain carries TRBV5-4 and TRBJ1-1; D perhaps matches TRBD1 (6 bases). Trimming took 4 bases from V and 4 from J, leaving 14 bases between them. The CDR3 is made up of 14 amino acids. The germline V gene encodes CDR1 SGHNT and CDR2 YYREEE (reference sequence). The CDR3 DNA reads TGTGCCAGCAGCCTGATACAGGGAACCACTGAAGCTTTCTTT. Translation gives CASSLIQGTTEAFF.

In DNA form, the CDR3 reads TGTGCCAGCAGCTCTCCTAGCGGGACTTCGTACAATGAGCAGTTCTTC. Translation gives CASSSPSGTSYNEQFF. This rearrangement joins TRBV4-2 to TRBJ2-1, with TRBD2 identical over 9 bases. The J segment lost 4 bases and the V segment lost 5 bases, leaving 9 bases of the junction unmatched. This CDR3 region has 16 residues. From germline, CDR1 is LGHNA and CDR2 YNFKEQ.

This clone came up once. V gene TRBV11-3 combines with J gene TRBJ2-1; 9 nucleotides align to TRBD2. CDR1 and CDR2 from the germline V gene are SGHNT and YENEEA. The CDR3 is made up of 16 amino acids. The junction had 11 bases not matched to a gene; V was cut back by 4 bases and J by 7 bases. CDR3 sequence (DNA): TGTGCCAGCAGCTCAGCCTTGGCGGGAGGGCCAAATGAGCAGTTCTTC. It specifies CASSSALAGGPNEQFF. Full variable domain (missing parts from reference TRBV11-3 and TRBJ2-1): EAGVVQSPRYKIIEKKQPVAFWCNPISGHNTLYWYLQNLGQGPELLIRYENEEAVDDSQLPKDRFSAERLKGVDSTLKIQPAELGDSAVYLCASSSALAGGPNEQFFGPGTRLTVL.